This entry lists 10 T cell receptor beta chains sequenced from one sample in a study of cytomegalovirus exposure and HLA in healthy donors. This PCR relied on a set of 60 Vbeta primers and 13 Jbeta primers. Profiling relied on immunoSEQ multiplex PCR, and the TCRdb table lists in-frame clones only, not all of them. The sample includes 60,000 to 70,000 clones, roughly 78% of them seen just once. Sequencing was performed on PBMCs. The receptors here all came from a middle-aged man in good health and CMV-seronegative.

This clone has only a few counts. The genes are TRBV5-4 and TRBJ2-1, with unresolved D. The CDR3 has 15 amino acids. V was shortened by 4 bases and J by 5 bases, with 16 bases between the two germline ends. CDR1 and CDR2 (germline): SGHNT, YYREEE (reference sequence). CDR3 protein: CASSVKTPGNNEQFF. The CDR3 DNA reads TGTGCCAGCAGCGTTAAAACTCCGGGTAACAATGAGCAGTTCTTC.

The V gene is TRBV19, the J gene TRBJ2-5, with 9 bases aligning to TRBD2. The germline gives CDR1 LNHDA, CDR2 SQIVND (reference sequence). This CDR3 has 15 residues. The V and J ends lost 3 bases and 3 bases, in that order; junction bases with no gene match: 5. The CDR3 DNA is TGTGCCAGTAGTATGCCGGGACTAGCCAAAGAGACCCAGTACTTC. This translates into CASSMPGLAKETQYF.

Concerning this clone itself: Germline and junction disagree at one end, which may indicate a read error. V and J are TRBV7-9 and TRBJ2-2, with D tentatively TRBD1 (6 bases). The CDR3 consists of 15 residues. The V gene's germline CDR1 is SEHNR and CDR2 FQNEAQ (reference sequence). CDR3: CSSSRPDRSTGELFF. Here the CDR3 DNA reads TGTTCCAGCAGCCGTCCGGACAGATCCACCGGGGAGCTGTTTTTT.

This chain joins TRBV5-1 and TRBJ2-3; 13 bases are shared with TRBD2. Germline-derived CDR1 and CDR2 are SGHRS and YFSETQ. The CDR3 contains 16 residues. Trimming removed 2 bases from V and 4 bases from J; junction bases left unmatched: 4. The CDR3 nucleotides are TGCGCCAGCAGCTTACGGACTAGCGGGAGTGCAGATACGCAGTATTTT. This gives the protein CASSLRTSGSADTQYF. The full variable domain, its missing parts supplied by reference TRBV5-1 and TRBJ2-3, is KAGVTQTPRYLIKTRGQQVTLSCSPISGHRSVSWYQQTPGQGLQFLFEYFSETQRNKGNFPGRFSGRQFSNSRSEMNVSTLELGDSALYLCASSLRTSGSADTQYFGPGTRLTVL.

The CDR3 spells CASSVLADLYEQYF. The CDR3, as DNA: TGTGCCAGCAGTGTACTAGCGGACCTCTACGAGCAGTACTTC. This chain joins TRBV6-1 and TRBJ2-5, with 8 positions matching TRBD2. TRBJ2-7 explains the end of the DNA better; the J call may be wrong. Germline V gives CDR1 MNHNS, CDR2 SASEGT. The CDR3 is made up of 14 amino acids.

The chain employs TRBV5-4 and TRBJ2-5; 7 nucleotides agree with TRBD1. V lost 4 bases and J lost 2; bases outside the gene matches: 8. The germline gives CDR1 SGHNT, CDR2 YYREEE (reference sequence). This CDR3 is 15 amino acids long. The CDR3: CASSRSGQIQETQYF. In DNA, the CDR3 is TGTGCCAGCAGCAGATCGGGACAGATACAAGAGACCCAGTACTTC.

This clone was counted only a few times. Written as DNA, the CDR3 is TGCGCCAGCAGTGTGATGAGCTACGAGCAGTACTTC. It encodes CASSVMSYEQYF. The chain joins TRBV10-1 to TRBJ2-7; D is ambiguous. The CDR3 has 12 residues. Deletions cut 4 bases from V and 3 bases from J, with 7 bases between. Germline loops: CDR1 WNHNN, CDR2 SYGVQD (reference sequence).

The genes are TRBV12-1 and TRBJ2-1; TRBD1, the table's D call, lacks a check against the DNA. TRBV12-1 is termed a pseudogene. CDR3 length equals 17 residues. CDR3 region: CASSPGQGFVPYNEQFF. CDR3 nucleotides: TGTGCCAGCAGCCCCGGACAGGGTTTTGTCCCCTACAATGAGCAGTTCTTC.

V gene TRBV2 combines with J gene TRBJ2-7, with a weak D call TRBD2 (5 bases). CDR3 length: 14 amino acids. V gave up 7 bases and J gave up 4 bases, with 17 bases separating them. CDR1 and CDR2 (germline): SNHLY, FYNNEI. The chain's CDR3 is CASTPYGDLYEQYF. CDR3 coding DNA: TGTGCCAGCACCCCGTACGGGGATCTATACGAGCAGTACTTC.

The sample holds a few counts of this clone. The CDR3 reads CASRGLDRAQETQYF. The CDR3 DNA follows: TGTGCCAGCAGGGGGCTCGACAGGGCTCAAGAGACCCAGTACTTC. The chain uses TRBV2 and TRBJ2-5; 7 bases are a match to TRBD1. The CDR3 runs to 15 residues. The J segment lost 2 bases and the V segment lost 6 bases, leaving 9 bases of the junction unmatched. Germline V lookup: CDR1 SNHLY, CDR2 FYNNEI.